This T cell receptor beta chain was found in a study of PD-1 blockade in classical Hodgkin lymphoma. Points from the study as a whole: TCR diversity in CD4+, not CD8+, cells rose significantly by C4D1.

Every patient was affected by relapse after autologous stem cell transplantation, while exposure to brentuximab vedotin was not uniform. Assay used: immunoSEQ multiplex PCR; TCRdb lists only in-frame clones, some missing. The profile covers around 9,900 clones, with roughly 90% appearing a single time and 11% to 15% taken by the ten largest. On this clone itself: As yet, its antigen is unknown.

CDR3 length: 16 residues. Germline V gene data show CDR1 as SGHNT and CDR2 as YYREEE (reference sequence). V was clipped by 4 bases and J by 2 bases; unmatched bases: 4. The chain carries TRBV5-4 and TRBJ2-3; 13 bases line up with TRBD2. Source: peripheral blood mononuclear cells (PBMCs), taken at baseline. The source of this sequence is a human donor with classical Hodgkin lymphoma. CDR3 amino acids: CASSRGLAGATDTQYF. The CDR3 DNA is TGTGCCAGCAGCCGAGGACTAGCGGGAGCCACAGATACGCAGTATTTT.